The 22 T cell receptor beta chains listed next were all sequenced from one sample in a study of blood T cell repertoires in COVID-19. Assay: immunoSEQ multiplex PCR; the TCRdb copy retains only in-frame clones and omits some. Of around 390,000 clones in the sample, around nine tenths were seen once. The specimen was PBMCs or T cells enriched from blood (not recorded which). The source is a woman aged 45-65 years who had recovered from COVID-19.

The gene calls are TRBV6-2 or TRBV6-3 and TRBJ1-4; D is uncertain. V was trimmed by 5 bases and J by 5 bases, leaving 15 bases between them. The germline V gene has CDR1 MNHEY and CDR2 SVGEGT. CDR3 size: 15 residues. The CDR3 is CASSPRPGTNEKLFF. The CDR3 coding sequence is TGTGCCAGCAGTCCCCGACCGGGAACCAATGAAAAACTGTTTTTT.

The rearrangement joins TRBV6-1 to TRBJ2-7, with unresolved D. Germline-derived CDR1 and CDR2 are MNHNS and SASEGT. Trimming cost V 3 bases and J 0 bases, with 12 bases left between them. This CDR3 spans 15 amino acids. CDR3 residues: CASSEIQIPSYEQYF. Written as DNA, the CDR3 is TGTGCCAGCAGTGAGATTCAGATCCCCTCCTACGAGCAGTACTTC.

The chain couples TRBV12-5 to TRBJ1-2; the match to TRBD1 covers 7 bases. The germline V gene has CDR1 LGHNT and CDR2 FRNRAP. The V segment lost 6 bases and the J segment 6 bases; nucleotides outside the gene matches: 7. This CDR3 region has 13 residues. The CDR3 coding sequence is TGTGCTAGTGGCGCCCTAACAGGGGATGGCTACACCTTC. Translated, it gives CASGALTGDGYTF. The whole variable domain, filled in from reference TRBV12-5 and TRBJ1-2, reads DARVTQTPRHKVTEMGQEVTMRCQPILGHNTVFWYRQTMMQGLELLAYFRNRAPLDDSGMPKDRFSAEMPDATLATLKIQPSEPRDSAVYFCASGALTGDGYTFGSGTRLTVV.

The gene calls are TRBV28 and TRBJ2-6; 9 nucleotides agree with TRBD1. The CDR3 loop spans 17 amino acids. Germline V lookup: CDR1 MDHEN, CDR2 SYDVKM. Trimming at V came to 5 bases and at J to 0 bases, leaving 5 bases not matched to a gene. DNA of the CDR3: TGTGCCAGCAGTGGCCGGGACAGGGTCTCTGGGGCCAACGTCCTGACTTTC. As protein: CASSGRDRVSGANVLTF.

V usage is TRBV6-5 and J usage is TRBJ1-1, with 9 bases fitting TRBD1. The CDR3 loop spans 13 amino acids. With V trimmed by 10 bases and J by 1 base, 4 bases remained unmatched. Germline CDR1 reads MNHEY; CDR2 reads SVGAGI. CDR3 in amino acids: CATQGQGNTEAFF. The DNA of the CDR3 is TGTGCCACCCAGGGACAGGGGAACACTGAAGCTTTCTTT.

The rearrangement links TRBV28 to TRBJ2-7; TRBD2 agrees at 14 bases. The CDR3 spans 17 residues. V lost 4 bases and J lost 3; bases outside the gene matches: 8. Germline V CDR1 and CDR2: MDHEN, SYDVKM. The CDR3 coding sequence is TGTGCCAGCAGTTCTAAACTGGGACTAGCGGGGGTCTACGAGCAGTACTTC. This encodes CASSSKLGLAGVYEQYF.

This sequence joins TRBV5-1 and TRBJ1-1; D ambiguous. This CDR3 region has 14 residues. Trimming shortened V by 3 bases and J by 0 bases, and 9 bases separated the two germline ends. Per the germline V gene, CDR1 is SGHRS and CDR2 is YFSETQ. The CDR3 spells CASSSGVMNTEAFF. The CDR3 DNA reads TGCGCCAGCAGCTCGGGAGTCATGAACACTGAAGCTTTCTTT. The full variable domain, its missing parts supplied by reference TRBV5-1 and TRBJ1-1, is KAGVTQTPRYLIKTRGQQVTLSCSPISGHRSVSWYQQTPGQGLQFLFEYFSETQRNKGNFPGRFSGRQFSNSRSEMNVSTLELGDSALYLCASSSGVMNTEAFFGQGTRLTVV.

This chain uses TRBV24-1 with TRBJ2-5; 7 nucleotides align to TRBD1. Trimming cost V 3 bases and J 4 bases; bases outside gene matches: 4. The germline CDR1 and CDR2 sequences are KGHDR and SFDVKD. The CDR3 has 14 amino acids. The CDR3 nucleotides are TGTGCCACCAGTGATAGGGACAGTCTAGAGACCCAGTACTTC. Translating it yields CATSDRDSLETQYF.

In DNA form, the CDR3 reads TGTGCTAGTGGTTTGGTAGCCCCCGGGGGCACTGAAGCTTTCTTT. This gives the protein CASGLVAPGGTEAFF. The rearrangement uses TRBV12-5 and TRBJ1-1; TRBD1 might be the D (5 bases). The length of the CDR3 is 15 residues. Germline V gene sequence: CDR1 LGHNT, CDR2 FRNRAP. With 0 bases removed from V and 4 bases from J, the gap between germline ends came to 12 bases.

The chain is built from TRBV19 and TRBJ1-5, with D perhaps TRBD1 (5 bases). Germline CDR1 and CDR2: LNHDA and SQIVND (reference sequence). This CDR3 spans 13 amino acids. V was pared by 7 bases and J by 6 bases, with 13 bases between. CDR3 bases: TGTGCCAGTAAAACAGGAAGGGGTCAGCCCCAGCATTTT. It codes for CASKTGRGQPQHF. The full variable domain, its missing parts supplied by reference TRBV19 and TRBJ1-5, is DGGITQSPKYLFRKEGQNVTLSCEQNLNHDAMYWYRQDPGQGLRLIYYSQIVNDFQKGDIAEGYSVSREKKESFPLTVTSAQKNPTAFYLCASKTGRGQPQHFGDGTRLSIL.

This clone was seen once. Its ends do not fully match the called genes, so a read error is possible. V and J are TRBV12-3 or TRBV12-4 and TRBJ2-1; D is possibly TRBD2 (6 bases). The CDR3 totals 13 residues. The DNA for the CDR3 is TGTGCCAGCAGATTGGAGGGGAGGTATGATCAGTTCTTC. It translates to CASRLEGRYDQFF.

The chain is built from TRBV7-3 and TRBJ1-1; 12 positions agree with TRBD1. The CDR3 is 16 residues long. The germline V gene encodes CDR1 SGHTA and CDR2 FQGTGA. V trimming: 3 bases; J trimming: 3 bases; junction bases outside the gene matches: 5. CDR3 in DNA: TGTGCCAGCAGCTTGGGGACAGGGGGCTGGGACACTGAAGCTTTCTTT. Translating gives CASSLGTGGWDTEAFF.

This rearrangement joins TRBV28 to TRBJ1-3, with D perhaps TRBD1 (5 bases). From germline, CDR1 is MDHEN and CDR2 SYDVKM. CDR3 length: 15 amino acids. V was shortened by 2 bases and J by 1 base, with 9 bases between the two germline ends. CDR3 protein: CASSLIGGSGNTIYF. The CDR3 nucleotides read TGTGCCAGCAGTTTAATTGGGGGGTCTGGAAACACCATATATTTT.

The chain recombines TRBV5-4 with TRBJ2-5; possible D gene TRBD2, 5 bases. This CDR3 spans 15 amino acids. Trimming left V 1 base short and J 1 base short, with 11 bases between. Germline assignment: CDR1 SGHNT and CDR2 YYREEE (reference sequence). For the CDR3, the DNA is TGTGCCAGCAGCTTGTCAAGCGGACCCCAAGAGACCCAGTACTTC. Translated, it gives CASSLSSGPQETQYF.

The rearrangement uses TRBV11-1 and TRBJ2-3; 8 bases match TRBD2. V gave up 1 base and J gave up 5 bases; unmatched junction bases: 5. Looked up from germline, CDR1 is SGHAT and CDR2 is FQDESV (reference sequence). This CDR3 has 15 residues. The CDR3 is CASSLEAGTRDTQYF. In DNA, the CDR3 is TGTGCCAGCAGCTTAGAGGCCGGGACTAGAGATACGCAGTATTTT.

This chain uses TRBV27 with TRBJ2-1; D not resolved. The CDR3 consists of 12 residues. Germline values: CDR1 MNHEY, CDR2 SMNVEV (reference sequence). V was trimmed by 6 bases and J by 5 bases, leaving 8 bases between them. In nucleotides, the CDR3 is TGTGCCAGCAGACGCCACAACAATGAGCAGTTCTTC. Its protein is CASRRHNNEQFF.

The chain links TRBV28 to TRBJ1-3; D ambiguous. The CDR3 length is 14 residues. The germline V gene encodes CDR1 MDHEN and CDR2 SYDVKM. The V and J ends lost 5 bases and 0 bases respectively, with 8 bases between them. The CDR3 coding sequence is TGTGCCAGCAGTCAAACGAGCTCTGGAAACACCATATATTTT. Its translation is CASSQTSSGNTIYF.

The genes are TRBV19 and TRBJ1-2, with D uncertain. The CDR3 is 13 amino acids. CDR1 and CDR2 (germline): LNHDA, SQIVND (reference sequence). V lost 4 bases and J lost 8, with 14 bases in between. DNA for the CDR3: TGTGCCAGTAGTACCCCGAGGAGGGAAGGCTACACCTTC. It encodes CASSTPRREGYTF.

The chain uses TRBV21-1 and TRBJ1-2; TRBD1, as called in the table, went unchecked against the DNA. TRBV21-1 is assigned pseudogene status. The CDR3 consists of 10 residues. This CDR3 is CASKDGGYTF. CDR3 in DNA: TGTGCCAGCAAAGATGGCGGCTACACCTTC.

The J gene is TRBJ1-2, the V gene TRBV19, with D tentatively TRBD1 (5 bases). Germline V gene lookup returns CDR1 LNHDA and CDR2 SQIVND (reference sequence). This CDR3 is built from 13 residues. V lost 8 bases to trimming and J lost 7 bases, with 17 bases between them. CDR3 coding DNA: TGTGCCAGTCATCGCGCAGGGCTGTTTGGCTACACCTTC. It yields the protein CASHRAGLFGYTF.

The rearrangement links TRBV19 to TRBJ1-5; D uncertain. Between the trimmed V and J ends, which lost 3 bases and 0 bases, there was a span of 21 bases. Germline V gene data show CDR1 as LNHDA and CDR2 as SQIVND (reference sequence). The CDR3 sequence is 19 residues long. CDR3 in amino acids: CASSMQERTMEYSNQPQHF. For the CDR3, the DNA is TGTGCCAGTAGTATGCAAGAGAGAACGATGGAGTATAGCAATCAGCCCCAGCATTTT.

The genes are TRBV30 and TRBJ1-6, with D tentatively TRBD1 (5 bases). CDR3 length: 16 amino acids. The ends were cut back, 4 bases at V and 0 bases at J, with 13 bases in the middle. Per germline, CDR1 GTSNPN and CDR2 SVGIG (reference sequence). This CDR3 is CAWNWGDGSYNSPLHF. CDR3 DNA: TGTGCCTGGAATTGGGGGGACGGCTCCTATAATTCACCCCTCCACTTT.